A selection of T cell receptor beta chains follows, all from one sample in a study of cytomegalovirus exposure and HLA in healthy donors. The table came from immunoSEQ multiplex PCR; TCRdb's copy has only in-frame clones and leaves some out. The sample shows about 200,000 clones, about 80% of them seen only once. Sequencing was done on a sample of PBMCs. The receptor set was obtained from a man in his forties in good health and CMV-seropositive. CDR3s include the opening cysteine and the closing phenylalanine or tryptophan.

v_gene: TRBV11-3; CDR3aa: CASSLQGEAFF
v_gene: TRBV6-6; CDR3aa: CASSYGDRGPVGYTF
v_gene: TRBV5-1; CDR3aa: CASSLEGRDTTDTQYF
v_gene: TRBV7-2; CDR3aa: CASSLGLGESHEQFF
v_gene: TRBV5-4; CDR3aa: CTSSLAGTTYGYTF
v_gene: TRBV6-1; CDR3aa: CASQVEARGANVLTF
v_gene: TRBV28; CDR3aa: CASSWTGSYEQYF
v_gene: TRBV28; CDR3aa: CASSDDRAGSTEAFF
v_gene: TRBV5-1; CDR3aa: CASRDGGDSPLHF
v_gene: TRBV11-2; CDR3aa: CASSLGREGLYEQYF
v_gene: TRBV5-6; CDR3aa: CASSQARGYEQYF
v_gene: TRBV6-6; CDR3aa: CASSPVTAGEAFF
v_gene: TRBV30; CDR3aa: CAWSGERGGYEQYF
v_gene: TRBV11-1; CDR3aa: CASSHLLDRAGEPKETQYF
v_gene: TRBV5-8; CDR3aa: CASSWGVVNSYNEQFF
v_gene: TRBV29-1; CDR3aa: CSVVSHGRALWETQYF
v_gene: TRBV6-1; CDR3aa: CATGPGYGYTF
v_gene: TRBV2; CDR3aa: CASSDSVFGGYTF
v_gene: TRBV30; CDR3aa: CAWSKSNSNQPQHF
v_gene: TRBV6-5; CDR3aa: CASSESRTQEQFF
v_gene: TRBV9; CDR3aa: CASGLDNSPLHF
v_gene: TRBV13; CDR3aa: CASSQQGMNTEAFF
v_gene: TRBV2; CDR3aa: CASSEQGHNQPQHF
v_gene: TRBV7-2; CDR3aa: CASSWTGASNQPQHF
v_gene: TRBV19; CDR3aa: CASSIAPGSTAPEAFF
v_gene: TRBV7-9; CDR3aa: CASSPPGQWDYEQYF
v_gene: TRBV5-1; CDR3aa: CASSSAGTGPNEQFF
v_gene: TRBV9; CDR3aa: CASSVGAGGLKETQYF
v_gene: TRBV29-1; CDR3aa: CSVVFRENYEQYF
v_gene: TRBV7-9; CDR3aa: CASSEPGLAVYNEQFF
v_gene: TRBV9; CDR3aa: CASSVGAGDGTDTQYF
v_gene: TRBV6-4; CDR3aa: CASSDARGQGAGETQYF
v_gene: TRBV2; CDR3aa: CASSPGLAATDTQYF
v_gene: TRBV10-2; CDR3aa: CASSESTGRWETQYF
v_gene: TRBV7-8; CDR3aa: CASTSILGLAGGNEQYF
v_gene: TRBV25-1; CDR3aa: CASSEGDFYGYTF
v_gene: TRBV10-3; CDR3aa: CAISESGGEAFF
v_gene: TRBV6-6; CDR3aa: CASSDTGGGTEAFF
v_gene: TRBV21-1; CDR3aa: CASSKVRGGPIRLF
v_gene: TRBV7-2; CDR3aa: CASSGSGGAIGELFF
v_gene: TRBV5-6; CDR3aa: CASSSGAPAHEQYF
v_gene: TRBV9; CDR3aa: CASSVGLAGGANTGELFF
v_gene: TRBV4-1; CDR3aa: CASSESGLTYNEQFF
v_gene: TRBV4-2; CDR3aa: CASSLGQVYTGELFF
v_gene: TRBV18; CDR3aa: CASSLAGVQETQYF
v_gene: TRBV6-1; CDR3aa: CASSRNGGYEQYF
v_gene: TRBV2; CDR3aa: CASSVLTRQYF
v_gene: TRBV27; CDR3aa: CASSSPRSRRGGTYNEQFF
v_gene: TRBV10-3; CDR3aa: CAISESESNQPQHF
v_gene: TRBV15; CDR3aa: CATSRALAGGNEQYF
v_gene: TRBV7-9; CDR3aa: CASSVQGGEKLFF
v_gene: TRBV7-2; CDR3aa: CASSSTRDRGYEQYF
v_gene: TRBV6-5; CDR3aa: CASKGHAEETQYF